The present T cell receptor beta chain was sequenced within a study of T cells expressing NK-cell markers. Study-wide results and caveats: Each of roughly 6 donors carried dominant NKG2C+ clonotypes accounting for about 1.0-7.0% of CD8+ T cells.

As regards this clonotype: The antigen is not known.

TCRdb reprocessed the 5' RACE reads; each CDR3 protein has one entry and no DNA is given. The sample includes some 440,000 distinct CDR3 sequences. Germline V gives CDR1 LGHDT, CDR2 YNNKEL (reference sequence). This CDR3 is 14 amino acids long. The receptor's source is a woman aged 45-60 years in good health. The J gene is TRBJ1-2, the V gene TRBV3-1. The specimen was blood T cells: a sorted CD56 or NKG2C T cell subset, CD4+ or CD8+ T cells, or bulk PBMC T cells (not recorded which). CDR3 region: CASSQKVGLGGYTF.